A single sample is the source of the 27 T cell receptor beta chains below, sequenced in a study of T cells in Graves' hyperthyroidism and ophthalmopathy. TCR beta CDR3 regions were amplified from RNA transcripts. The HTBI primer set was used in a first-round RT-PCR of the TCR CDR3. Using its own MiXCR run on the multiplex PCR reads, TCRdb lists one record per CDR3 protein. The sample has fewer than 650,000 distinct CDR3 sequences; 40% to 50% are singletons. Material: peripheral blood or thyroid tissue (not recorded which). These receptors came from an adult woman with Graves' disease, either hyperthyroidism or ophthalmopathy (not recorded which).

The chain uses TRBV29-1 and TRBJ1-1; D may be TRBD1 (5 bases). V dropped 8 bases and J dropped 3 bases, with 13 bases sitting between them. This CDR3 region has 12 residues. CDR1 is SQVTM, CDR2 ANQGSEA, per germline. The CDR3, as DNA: TGCAGCTTGGTGCAAGGGGACACTGAAGCTTTCTTT. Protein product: CSLVQGDTEAFF.

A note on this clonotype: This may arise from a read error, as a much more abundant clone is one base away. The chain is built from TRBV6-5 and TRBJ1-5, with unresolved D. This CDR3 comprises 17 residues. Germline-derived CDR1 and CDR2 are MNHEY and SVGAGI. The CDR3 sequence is CASSYPPRAFYNQPPHF. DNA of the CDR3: TGTGCCAGCAGTTACCCCCCACGAGCGTTCTACAATCAGCCCCCGCATTTT.

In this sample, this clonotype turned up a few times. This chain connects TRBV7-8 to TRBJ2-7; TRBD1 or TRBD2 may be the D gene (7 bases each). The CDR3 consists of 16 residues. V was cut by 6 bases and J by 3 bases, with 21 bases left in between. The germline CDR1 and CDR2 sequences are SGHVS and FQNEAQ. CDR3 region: CASSGIDREGDYEQYF. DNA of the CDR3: TGTGCCAGCAGTGGGATTGACAGGGAGGGGGACTACGAGCAGTACTTC.

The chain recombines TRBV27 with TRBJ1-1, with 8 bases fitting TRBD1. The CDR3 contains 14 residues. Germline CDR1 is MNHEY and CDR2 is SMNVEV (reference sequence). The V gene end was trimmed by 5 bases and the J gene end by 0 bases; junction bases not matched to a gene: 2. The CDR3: CASSVDRVNTEAFF. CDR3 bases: TGTGCCAGCAGTGTGGACAGGGTGAACACTGAAGCTTTCTTT.

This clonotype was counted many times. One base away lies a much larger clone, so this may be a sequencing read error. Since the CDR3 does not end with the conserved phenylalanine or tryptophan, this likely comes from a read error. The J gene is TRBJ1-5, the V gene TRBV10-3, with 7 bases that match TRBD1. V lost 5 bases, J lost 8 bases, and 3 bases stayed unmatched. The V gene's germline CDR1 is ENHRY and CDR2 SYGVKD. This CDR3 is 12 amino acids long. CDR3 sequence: CAISRTGEPQHL. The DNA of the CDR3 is TGTGCCATCAGTAGGACAGGTGAGCCCCAGCATCTT.

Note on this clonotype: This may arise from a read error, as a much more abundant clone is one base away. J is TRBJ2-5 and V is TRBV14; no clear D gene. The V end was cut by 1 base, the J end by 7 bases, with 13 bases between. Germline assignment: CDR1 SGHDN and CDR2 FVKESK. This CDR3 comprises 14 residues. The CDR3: CASSQVSGGMTQYF. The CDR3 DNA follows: TGTGCCAGCAGCCAAGTATCCGGCGGCATGACCCAGTACTTC.

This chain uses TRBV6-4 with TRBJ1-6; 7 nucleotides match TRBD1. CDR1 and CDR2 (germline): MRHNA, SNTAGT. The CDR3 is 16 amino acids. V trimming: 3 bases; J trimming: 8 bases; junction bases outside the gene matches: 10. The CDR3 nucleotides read TGTGCCAGCAGTGAAGCTCAAGGGGGCCCGTATTCACCCCTCCACTTT. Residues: CASSEAQGGPYSPLHF.

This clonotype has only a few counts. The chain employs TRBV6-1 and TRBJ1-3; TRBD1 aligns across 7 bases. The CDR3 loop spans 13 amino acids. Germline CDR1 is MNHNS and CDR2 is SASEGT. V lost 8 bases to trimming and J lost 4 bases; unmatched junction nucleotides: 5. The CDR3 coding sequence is TGTGCCAGCGCAGGGGGGAAAGGAAACACCATATATTTT. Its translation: CASAGGKGNTIYF.

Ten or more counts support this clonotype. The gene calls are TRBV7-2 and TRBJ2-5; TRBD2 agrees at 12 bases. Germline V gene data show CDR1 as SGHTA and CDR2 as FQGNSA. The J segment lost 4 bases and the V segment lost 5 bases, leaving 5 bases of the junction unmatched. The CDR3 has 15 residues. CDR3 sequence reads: CASSQTSGSRETQYF. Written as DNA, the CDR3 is TGTGCCAGCAGCCAGACTAGCGGGAGTCGAGAGACCCAGTACTTC. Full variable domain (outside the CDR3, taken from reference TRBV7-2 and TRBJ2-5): GAGVSQSPSNKVTEKGKDVELRCDPISGHTALYWYRQSLGQGLEFLIYFQGNSAPDKSGLPSDRFSAERTGGSVSTLTIQRTQQEDSAVYLCASSQTSGSRETQYFGPGTRLLVL.

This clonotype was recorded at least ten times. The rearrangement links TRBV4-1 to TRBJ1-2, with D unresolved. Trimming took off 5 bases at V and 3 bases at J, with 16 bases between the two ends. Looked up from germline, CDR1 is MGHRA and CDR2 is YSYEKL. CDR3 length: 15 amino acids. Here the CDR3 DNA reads TGCGCCAGCAGCTCCCTCCCAGGCGAGTACTATGGCTACACCTTC. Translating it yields CASSSLPGEYYGYTF.

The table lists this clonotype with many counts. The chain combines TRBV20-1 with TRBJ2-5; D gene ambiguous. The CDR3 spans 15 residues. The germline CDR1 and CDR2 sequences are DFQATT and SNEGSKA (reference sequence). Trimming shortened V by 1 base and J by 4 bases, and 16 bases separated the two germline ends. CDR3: CSARAHLGFGETQYF. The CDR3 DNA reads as TGCAGTGCTAGAGCACATCTAGGATTCGGAGAGACCCAGTACTTC.

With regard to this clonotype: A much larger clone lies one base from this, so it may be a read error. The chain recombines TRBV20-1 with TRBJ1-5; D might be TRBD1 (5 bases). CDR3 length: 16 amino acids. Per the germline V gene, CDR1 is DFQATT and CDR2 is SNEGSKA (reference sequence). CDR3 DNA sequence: TGCAGTGCTACTCCCGGGGCAGCCTATAGCAATCAGTCCCAGCATTTT. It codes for CSATPGAAYSNQSQHF.

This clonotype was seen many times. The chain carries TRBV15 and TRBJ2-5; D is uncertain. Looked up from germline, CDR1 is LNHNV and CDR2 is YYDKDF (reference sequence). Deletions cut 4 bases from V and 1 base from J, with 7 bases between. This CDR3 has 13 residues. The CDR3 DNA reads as TGTGCCACCAGCATGCCCTCCCAAGAGACCCAGTACTTC. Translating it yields CATSMPSQETQYF.

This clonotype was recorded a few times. The CDR3 spells CASSSDSGGDTEAFF. CDR3 nucleotide sequence: TGCGCCAGCAGCTCTGACTCCGGTGGGGACACTGAAGCTTTCTTT. The rearrangement links TRBV5-1 to TRBJ1-1; D gene unclear. Germline lookup yields CDR1 SGHRS and CDR2 YFSETQ. The CDR3 is 15 amino acids. The V end lost 3 bases, the J end lost 3 bases, and 15 bases lay between the germline ends.

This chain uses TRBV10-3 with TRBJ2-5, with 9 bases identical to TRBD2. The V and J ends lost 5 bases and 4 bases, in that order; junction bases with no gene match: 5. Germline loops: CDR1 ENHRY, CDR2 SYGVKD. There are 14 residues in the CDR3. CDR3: CAISTTSGSETQYF. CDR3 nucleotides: TGTGCCATCAGTACGACTAGCGGCTCAGAGACCCAGTACTTC.

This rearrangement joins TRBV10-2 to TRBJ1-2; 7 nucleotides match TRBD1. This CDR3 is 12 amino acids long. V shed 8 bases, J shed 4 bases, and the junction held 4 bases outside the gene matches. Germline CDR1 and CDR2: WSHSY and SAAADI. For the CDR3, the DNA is TGCGCCAGCCTGGGACAGTTCTATGGCTACACCTTC. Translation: CASLGQFYGYTF.

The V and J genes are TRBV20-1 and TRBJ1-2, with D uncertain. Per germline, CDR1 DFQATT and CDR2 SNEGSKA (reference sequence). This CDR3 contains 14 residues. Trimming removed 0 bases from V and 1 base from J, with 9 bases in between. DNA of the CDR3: TGCAGTGCTAGAGAAAGGTTCAGTAACTATGGCTACACCTTC. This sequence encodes CSARERFSNYGYTF.

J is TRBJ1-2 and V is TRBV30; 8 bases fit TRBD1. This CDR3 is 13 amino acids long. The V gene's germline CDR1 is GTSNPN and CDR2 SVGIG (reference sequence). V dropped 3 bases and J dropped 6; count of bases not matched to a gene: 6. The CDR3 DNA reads TGTGCCTGGAGCCCGCAGGGGGCACATGGCTACACCTTC. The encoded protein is CAWSPQGAHGYTF.

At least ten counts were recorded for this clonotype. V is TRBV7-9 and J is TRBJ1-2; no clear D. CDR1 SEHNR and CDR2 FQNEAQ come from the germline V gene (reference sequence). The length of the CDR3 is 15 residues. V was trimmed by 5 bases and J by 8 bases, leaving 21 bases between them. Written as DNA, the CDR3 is TGTGCCAGCAGCGTCGGTGATATTGGGGTTAGGGGCTACACCTTC. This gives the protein CASSVGDIGVRGYTF.

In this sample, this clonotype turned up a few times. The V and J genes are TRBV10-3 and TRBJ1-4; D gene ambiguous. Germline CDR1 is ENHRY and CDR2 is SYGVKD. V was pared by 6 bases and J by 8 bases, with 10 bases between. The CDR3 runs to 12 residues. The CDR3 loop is CAISPRGEKLFF. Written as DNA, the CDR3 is TGTGCCATCAGCCCCCGTGGGGAAAAACTGTTTTTT.

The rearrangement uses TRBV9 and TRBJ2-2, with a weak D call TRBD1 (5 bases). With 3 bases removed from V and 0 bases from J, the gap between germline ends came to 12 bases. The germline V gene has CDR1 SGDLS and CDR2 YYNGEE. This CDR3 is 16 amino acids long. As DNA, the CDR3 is TGTGCCAGCAGCGGGTGGCAGGGCGCGAACACCGGGGAGCTGTTTTTT. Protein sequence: CASSGWQGANTGELFF.

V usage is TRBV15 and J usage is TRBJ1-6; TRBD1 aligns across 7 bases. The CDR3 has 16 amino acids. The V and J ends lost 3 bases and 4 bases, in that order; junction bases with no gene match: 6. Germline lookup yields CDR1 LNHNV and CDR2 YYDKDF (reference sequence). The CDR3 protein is CATSRGGGTYNSPLHF. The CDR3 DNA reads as TGTGCCACCAGCAGGGGAGGGGGCACATATAATTCACCCCTCCACTTT.

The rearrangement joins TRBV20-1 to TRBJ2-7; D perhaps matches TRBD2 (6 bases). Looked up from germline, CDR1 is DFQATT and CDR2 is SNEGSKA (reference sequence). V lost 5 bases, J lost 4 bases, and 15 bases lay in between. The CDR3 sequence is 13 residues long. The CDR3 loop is CSARRLDSYEQYF. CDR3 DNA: TGCAGTGCTCGACGACTAGATTCATACGAGCAGTACTTC.

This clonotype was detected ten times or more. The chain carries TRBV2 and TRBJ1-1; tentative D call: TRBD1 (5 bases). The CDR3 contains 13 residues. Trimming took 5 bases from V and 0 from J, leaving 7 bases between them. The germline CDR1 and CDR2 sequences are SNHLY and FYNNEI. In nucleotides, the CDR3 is TGTGCCAGCAGTCGGGGCTTGAACACTGAAGCTTTCTTT. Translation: CASSRGLNTEAFF. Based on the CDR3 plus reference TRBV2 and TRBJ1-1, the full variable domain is EPEVTQTPSHQVTQMGQEVILRCVPISNHLYFYWYRQILGQKVEFLVSFYNNEISEKSEIFDDQFSVERPDGSNFTLKIRSTKLEDSAMYFCASSRGLNTEAFFGQGTRLTVV.

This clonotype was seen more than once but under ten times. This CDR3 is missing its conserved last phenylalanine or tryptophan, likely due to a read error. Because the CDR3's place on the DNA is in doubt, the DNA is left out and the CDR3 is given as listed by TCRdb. The CDR3 protein is CASRTQMDT. The rearrangement uses TRBV7-2 and TRBJ2-5; TRBD1 is taken as the D call from the table, unchecked against the DNA. Germline V gene lookup returns CDR1 SGHTA and CDR2 FQGNSA. The CDR3 is 9 amino acids in total, end residues counted.

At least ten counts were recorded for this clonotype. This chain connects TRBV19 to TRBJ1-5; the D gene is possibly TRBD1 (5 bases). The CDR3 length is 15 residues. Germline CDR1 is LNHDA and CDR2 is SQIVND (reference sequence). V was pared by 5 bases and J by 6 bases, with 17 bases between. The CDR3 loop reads CASSPRGGERQPQHF. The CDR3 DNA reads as TGTGCCAGTAGTCCCCGAGGAGGGGAGCGTCAGCCCCAGCATTTT.

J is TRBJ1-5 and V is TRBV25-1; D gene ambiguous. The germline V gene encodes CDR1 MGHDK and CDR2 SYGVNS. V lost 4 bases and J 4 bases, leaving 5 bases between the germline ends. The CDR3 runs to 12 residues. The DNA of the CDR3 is TGTGCCAGCAGTGCGGAAAATCAGCCCCAGCATTTT. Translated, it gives CASSAENQPQHF.